One and the same sample provided the 21 T cell receptor beta chains below, sequenced in a study of beta chain features in type 1 diabetes. The isolated RNA, all of it, was reverse transcribed, so expressed TCRB transcripts were what got sequenced. TCRdb's copy holds only in-frame clones and misses some; the assay was immunoSEQ multiplex PCR. The profile shows 300,000 or so clones, 14% of them singletons. Whole-study results and caveats: Type 1 diabetes patients had TCRB CDR3s that were shorter (moderately but significantly so) in all four CD4+ subsets.

The antigens of these receptors remain unknown. The sample comprised naive CD4+ T cells from blood. These receptors were collected from a man aged 30 to 45 with type 1 diabetes.

This clone was detected only a few times. The chain uses TRBV6-1 and TRBJ2-1, with TRBD2 identical over 8 bases. The ends lost 2 bases at V and 0 bases at J; junction bases unmatched: 6. Looked up from germline, CDR1 is MNHNS and CDR2 is SASEGT. The CDR3 consists of 17 residues. CDR3: CASSEFQSGSSYNEQFF. CDR3 sequence (DNA): TGTGCCAGCAGTGAATTCCAGAGCGGGAGCTCCTACAATGAGCAGTTCTTC.

The table lists this clone with a few counts. The chain couples TRBV6-4 to TRBJ1-5; no firm D call. The CDR3 is 13 residues long. Germline CDR1 is MRHNA and CDR2 is SNTAGT. The V and J ends lost 5 bases and 7 bases respectively, with 12 bases between them. The CDR3 DNA reads as TGTGCCAGCAGTCGGGATTTGGGCCAGCCCCAGCATTTT. Amino acid sequence: CASSRDLGQPQHF.

This clone was seen only a few times. The rearrangement joins TRBV28 to TRBJ2-7; maybe TRBD2 (6 bases). The CDR3 spans 15 residues. Trimming stripped 6 bases from V and 4 bases from J, with 19 bases between. Per the germline V gene, CDR1 is MDHEN and CDR2 is SYDVKM. In nucleotides, the CDR3 is TGTGCCAGCAGATCTAGGCGGGAAGTCAGATACGAGCAGTACTTC. Translating gives CASRSRREVRYEQYF.

V is TRBV28 and J is TRBJ1-2, with TRBD1 as a possible D gene (5 bases). The germline CDR1 and CDR2 sequences are MDHEN and SYDVKM. CDR3 length equals 11 residues. V lost 6 bases to trimming and J lost 5 bases, with 7 bases between them. CDR3 sequence (DNA): TGTGCCAGCAGCCAGGGTTATGGCTACACCTTC. It specifies CASSQGYGYTF.

This sequence joins TRBV9 and TRBJ2-3; a possible D gene is TRBD1 (5 bases). V was clipped by 1 base and J by 2 bases, with 8 bases between them. The CDR3 is 14 amino acids. The germline CDR1 and CDR2 sequences are SGDLS and YYNGEE. The chain's CDR3 is CASSVTGHTDTQYF. The DNA of the CDR3 is TGTGCCAGCAGCGTAACAGGACACACAGATACGCAGTATTTT.

In this sample, this clone turned up a few times. The J gene is TRBJ2-1, the V gene TRBV28, with a possible D match to TRBD2 (6 bases). The germline gives CDR1 MDHEN, CDR2 SYDVKM. Trimming removed 6 bases at V and 0 bases at J, with 15 bases between. The CDR3 has 16 residues. Written as DNA, the CDR3 is TGTGCCAGCAGGGAAGGACTAATGAGCTCCTACAATGAGCAGTTCTTC. Protein: CASREGLMSSYNEQFF.

This chain joins TRBV2 and TRBJ2-2, with 8 bases identical to TRBD2. Germline CDR1 SNHLY, CDR2 FYNNEI. CDR3 length equals 15 residues. The J segment lost 0 bases and the V segment lost 3 bases, leaving 0 bases of the junction unmatched. DNA of the CDR3: TGTGCCAGCAGTGAGGGACTAGCGAACACCGGGGAGCTGTTTTTT. As protein: CASSEGLANTGELFF. The entire variable domain, with the rest obtained from reference TRBV2 and TRBJ2-2, is as follows: EPEVTQTPSHQVTQMGQEVILRCVPISNHLYFYWYRQILGQKVEFLVSFYNNEISEKSEIFDDQFSVERPDGSNFTLKIRSTKLEDSAMYFCASSEGLANTGELFFGEGSRLTVL.

The CDR3: CASSLGGGNTEAFF. CDR3 sequence (DNA): TGTGCCAGCAGCTTAGGCGGGGGAAACACTGAAGCTTTCTTT. The rearrangement links TRBV11-3 to TRBJ1-1; tentatively, D is TRBD1 (5 bases). Germline V gene sequence: CDR1 SGHNT, CDR2 YENEEA. This CDR3 spans 14 amino acids. Trimming shortened V by 1 base and J by 2 bases, and 8 bases separated the two germline ends.

This clone showed up just a few times. V gene TRBV27 combines with J gene TRBJ2-3; 7 positions match TRBD2. J lost 2 bases, V lost 6 bases, and 17 bases had no gene match. Germline V lookup: CDR1 MNHEY, CDR2 SMNVEV (reference sequence). The CDR3 totals 18 residues. Here the CDR3 reads CASSSDHPGRKTTDTQYF. DNA for the CDR3: TGTGCCAGCAGCTCTGACCACCCCGGGAGGAAGACCACAGATACGCAGTATTTT.

This clone was seen more than once but under ten times. The J gene is TRBJ2-7, the V gene TRBV18, with unresolved D. Germline V gene lookup returns CDR1 KGHSH and CDR2 LQKENI. CDR3 length equals 12 residues. The V and J ends lost 6 bases and 6 bases respectively, with 12 bases between them. The CDR3 reads CASSAPGSEQYF. In DNA form, the CDR3 reads TGTGCCAGCTCGGCGCCAGGATCCGAGCAGTACTTC.

The chain carries TRBV27 and TRBJ2-2; 8 bases are shared with TRBD1. The CDR3 sequence is 14 residues long. Germline V gives CDR1 MNHEY, CDR2 SMNVEV (reference sequence). V lost 5 bases to trimming and J lost 6 bases; unmatched junction nucleotides: 5. CDR3: CASSTRGLAGELFF. The CDR3, as DNA: TGTGCCAGCAGTACCAGGGGGCTCGCCGGGGAGCTGTTTTTT.

The chain links TRBV5-1 to TRBJ2-7; TRBD1 is a possible D gene (7 bases). Trimming took 4 bases from V and 5 from J, leaving 16 bases between them. The CDR3 consists of 14 residues. Germline CDR1 and CDR2: SGHRS and YFSETQ. Written as DNA, the CDR3 is TGCGCCAGCAGCGCGACTCCCAGGGGGGACGAGCAGTACTTC. Amino acids: CASSATPRGDEQYF.

V gene TRBV11-2 combines with J gene TRBJ2-7, with D perhaps TRBD2 (5 bases). Germline CDR1 reads SGHAT; CDR2 reads FQNNGV. The CDR3 runs to 15 residues. V was trimmed by 0 bases and J by 1 base, leaving 10 bases between them. The CDR3 nucleotides are TGTGCCAGCAGCTTAGATCCGGGAAGGTCCTACGAGCAGTACTTC. Amino acid sequence: CASSLDPGRSYEQYF. Drawing the rest from reference TRBV11-2 and TRBJ2-7, the complete variable domain is EAGVAQSPRYKIIEKRQSVAFWCNPISGHATLYWYQQILGQGPKLLIQFQNNGVVDDSQLPKDRFSAERLKGVDSTLKIQPAKLEDSAVYLCASSLDPGRSYEQYFGPGTRLTVT.

A few counts support this clone. The V and J genes are TRBV5-6 and TRBJ2-1; D gene uncertain. This CDR3 is built from 13 residues. Germline CDR1 SGHDT, CDR2 YYEEEE. V gave up 4 bases and J gave up 3 bases, with 8 bases separating them. As DNA, the CDR3 is TGTGCCAGCAGCCGACTCAGCTACAATGAGCAGTTCTTC. This translates into CASSRLSYNEQFF.

This clone was picked up a small number of times. J is TRBJ2-3 and V is TRBV29-1, with 7 bases fitting TRBD2. Germline assignment: CDR1 SQVTM and CDR2 ANQGSEA. This CDR3 has 14 residues. The J segment lost 2 bases and the V segment lost 5 bases, leaving 7 bases of the junction unmatched. CDR3 bases: TGCAGCGTTACGGGGGAGGGCCCCACAGATACGCAGTATTTT. Protein product: CSVTGEGPTDTQYF.

This clone was counted between two and nine times. The V call is TRBV9, the J call TRBJ1-4; no firm D call. The germline gives CDR1 SGDLS, CDR2 YYNGEE. V lost 1 base and J 5 bases, leaving 12 bases between the germline ends. The CDR3 length is 15 residues. The CDR3: CASSVTWRGNEKLFF. The CDR3 bases are TGTGCCAGCAGCGTAACCTGGCGCGGAAATGAAAAACTGTTTTTT.

This chain uses TRBV5-1 with TRBJ2-3; 12 bases match TRBD2. The junction had 7 bases not matched to a gene; V was cut back by 4 bases and J by 4 bases. The CDR3 has 16 amino acids. Germline V lookup: CDR1 SGHRS, CDR2 YFSETQ. CDR3 nucleotides: TGCGCCAGCAGCCGGACTAGCGGGATATTAGCAGATACGCAGTATTTT. Amino acid sequence: CASSRTSGILADTQYF.

The genes are TRBV7-3 and TRBJ2-3, with D possibly being TRBD1 or TRBD2 (6 bases each). V shed 5 bases and J shed 6 bases, with 12 bases lying between them. This CDR3 is 13 amino acids long. Germline-derived CDR1 and CDR2 are SGHTA and FQGTGA. CDR3 sequence: CASSLRGEDTQYF. The CDR3 nucleotides read TGTGCCAGCAGCCTAAGGGGGGAGGATACGCAGTATTTT.

This clone was seen a handful of times. The chain uses TRBV5-1 and TRBJ2-2; a weak D match, TRBD1 (6 bases). Germline values: CDR1 SGHRS, CDR2 YFSETQ. V dropped 1 base and J dropped 2 bases, with 9 bases sitting between them. The CDR3 is made up of 15 amino acids. CDR3 sequence: CASSLFRGNTGELFF. The CDR3 region has the DNA TGCGCCAGCAGCTTGTTCAGGGGTAACACCGGGGAGCTGTTTTTT. The full variable domain, with the rest looked up from reference TRBV5-1 and TRBJ2-2, is KAGVTQTPRYLIKTRGQQVTLSCSPISGHRSVSWYQQTPGQGLQFLFEYFSETQRNKGNFPGRFSGRQFSNSRSEMNVSTLELGDSALYLCASSLFRGNTGELFFGEGSRLTVL.

The chain uses TRBV29-1 and TRBJ2-2; D is unresolved. Germline CDR1 reads SQVTM; CDR2 reads ANQGSEA. V lost 3 bases, J lost 1 base, and 6 bases lay in between. There are 13 residues in the CDR3. This chain's CDR3 is CSVEERNTGELFF. The CDR3 coding sequence is TGCAGCGTTGAGGAGCGGAACACCGGGGAGCTGTTTTTT.

This clone appeared a few times. The chain uses TRBV6-1 and TRBJ2-5, with 8 bases aligning to TRBD1. From germline, CDR1 is MNHNS and CDR2 SASEGT. The CDR3 covers 14 residues. Trimming cost V 6 bases and J 5 bases; bases outside gene matches: 8. The CDR3 region is CASRLGQADETQYF. CDR3 in DNA: TGTGCCAGCAGGTTGGGACAGGCGGACGAGACCCAGTACTTC.